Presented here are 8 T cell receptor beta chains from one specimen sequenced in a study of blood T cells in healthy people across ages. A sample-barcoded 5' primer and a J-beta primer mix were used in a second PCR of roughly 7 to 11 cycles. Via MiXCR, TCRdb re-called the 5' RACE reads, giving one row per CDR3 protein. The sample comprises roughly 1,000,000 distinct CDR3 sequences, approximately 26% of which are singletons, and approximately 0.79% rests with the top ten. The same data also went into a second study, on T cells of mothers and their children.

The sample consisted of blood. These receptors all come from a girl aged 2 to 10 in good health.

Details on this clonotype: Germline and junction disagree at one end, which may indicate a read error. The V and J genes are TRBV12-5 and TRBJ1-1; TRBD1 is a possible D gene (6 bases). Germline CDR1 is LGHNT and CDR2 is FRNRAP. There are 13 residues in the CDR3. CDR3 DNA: TGCGCTAGTGGGGACATTTTGAACACTGAAGCTTTCTTT. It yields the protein CASGDILNTEAFF.

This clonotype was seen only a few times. The CDR3 DNA reads TGTGCCAGCAGTTTGGAGCGGCAGGGGACCTGCGAGCAGTACTTC. It encodes CASSLERQGTCEQYF. The chain recombines TRBV12-3 or TRBV12-4 with TRBJ2-7, with a tentative D call TRBD1 (6 bases). With 3 bases removed from V and 6 bases from J, the gap between germline ends came to 18 bases. The CDR3 runs 15 residues.

CDR3 region: CASSLSPFGTGVETQYF. The CDR3 coding sequence is TGTGCCAGCAGCTTGTCTCCTTTCGGGACAGGGGTCGAGACCCAGTACTTC. This chain joins TRBV5-4 and TRBJ2-5, with TRBD1 matching over 10 bases. This CDR3 comprises 17 residues. After removal of 1 base from V and 5 bases from J, the junction contained 11 bases not matched to a gene. Germline V gene sequence: CDR1 SGHNT, CDR2 YYREEE (reference sequence).

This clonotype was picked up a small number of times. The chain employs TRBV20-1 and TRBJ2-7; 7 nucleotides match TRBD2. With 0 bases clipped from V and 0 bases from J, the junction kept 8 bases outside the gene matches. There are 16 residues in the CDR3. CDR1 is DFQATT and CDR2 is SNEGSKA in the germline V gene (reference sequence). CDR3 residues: CSARDASGGNSYEQYF. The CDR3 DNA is TGCAGTGCTAGAGATGCTAGCGGAGGGAACTCCTACGAGCAGTACTTC.

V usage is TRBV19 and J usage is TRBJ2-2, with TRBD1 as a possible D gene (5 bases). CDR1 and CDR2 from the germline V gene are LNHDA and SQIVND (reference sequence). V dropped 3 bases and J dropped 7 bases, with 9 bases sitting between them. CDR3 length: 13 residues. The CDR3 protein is CASSIPGHGELFF. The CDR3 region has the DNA TGTGCCAGTAGTATCCCAGGGCACGGGGAGCTGTTTTTT.

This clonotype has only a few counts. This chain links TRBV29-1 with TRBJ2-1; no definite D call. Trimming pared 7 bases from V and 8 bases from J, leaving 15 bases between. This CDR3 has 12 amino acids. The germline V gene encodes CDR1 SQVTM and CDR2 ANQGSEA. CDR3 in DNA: TGCAGCGCTGCACCCCAAGGTGATGAGCAGTTCTTC. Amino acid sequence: CSAAPQGDEQFF.

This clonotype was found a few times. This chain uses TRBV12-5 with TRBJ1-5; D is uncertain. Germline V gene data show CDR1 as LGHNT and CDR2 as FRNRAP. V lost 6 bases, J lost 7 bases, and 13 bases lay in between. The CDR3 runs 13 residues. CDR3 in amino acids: CASGERNVQPQHF. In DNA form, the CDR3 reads TGTGCTAGTGGAGAGAGAAATGTCCAGCCCCAGCATTTT.

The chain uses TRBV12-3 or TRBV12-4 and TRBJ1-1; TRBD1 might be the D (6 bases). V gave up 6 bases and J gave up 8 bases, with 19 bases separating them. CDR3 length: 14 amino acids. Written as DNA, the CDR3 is TGTGCCAGCAGCTCCCCAGTGGGGGCTCGGGAAGCTTTCTTT. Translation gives CASSSPVGAREAFF.